The 23 T cell receptor beta chains below all came from one sample that was sequenced in a study of blood T cell repertoires in COVID-19. Assay used: immunoSEQ multiplex PCR; TCRdb lists only in-frame clones, some missing. This table holds hundreds of thousands of clones, around 88% found once. Material: peripheral blood. The receptor set was obtained from a woman in her sixties or seventies with COVID-19, enrolled during active disease.

This clone has only a few counts. The chain links TRBV5-4 to TRBJ2-3; tentative D call: TRBD2 (6 bases). The germline gives CDR1 SGHNT, CDR2 YYREEE (reference sequence). Trimming stripped 6 bases from V and 2 bases from J, with 16 bases between. There are 15 residues in the CDR3. Here the CDR3 reads CASNSGRENTDTQYF. In DNA form, the CDR3 reads TGTGCCAGCAACTCGGGACGGGAGAACACAGATACGCAGTATTTT. Combining the CDR3 with reference TRBV5-4 and TRBJ2-3 gives the whole variable domain ETGVTQSPTHLIKTRGQQVTLRCSSQSGHNTVSWYQQALGQGPQFIFQYYREEENGRGNFPPRFSGLQFPNYSSELNVNALELDDSALYLCASNSGRENTDTQYFGPGTRLTVL.

V usage is TRBV10-2 and J usage is TRBJ2-7; 8 bases are shared with TRBD1. Germline V gene lookup returns CDR1 WSHSY and CDR2 SAAADI. Germline trimming cut 6 bases from V and 2 bases from J; bases unmatched to any gene: 6. The CDR3 consists of 14 residues. CDR3 in amino acids: CASRVDRGPYEQYF. The CDR3 DNA sequence: TGCGCCAGCAGAGTAGACAGGGGCCCCTACGAGCAGTACTTC.

V and J are TRBV2 and TRBJ1-1; tentative D call: TRBD1 (6 bases). V was shortened by 2 bases and J by 6 bases, with 16 bases between the two germline ends. Germline-derived CDR1 and CDR2 are SNHLY and FYNNEI. The CDR3 has 15 amino acids. CDR3 loop: CASSEWEPGAAEAFF. The DNA for the CDR3 is TGTGCCAGCAGTGAATGGGAACCAGGGGCGGCTGAAGCTTTCTTT. Full variable domain (remainder filled in from reference TRBV2 and TRBJ1-1): EPEVTQTPSHQVTQMGQEVILRCVPISNHLYFYWYRQILGQKVEFLVSFYNNEISEKSEIFDDQFSVERPDGSNFTLKIRSTKLEDSAMYFCASSEWEPGAAEAFFGQGTRLTVV.

This rearrangement joins TRBV30 to TRBJ1-2; 10 bases line up with TRBD1. The V segment lost 0 bases and the J segment 7 bases; nucleotides outside the gene matches: 5. The CDR3 consists of 14 residues. Germline CDR1 is GTSNPN and CDR2 is SVGIG (reference sequence). CDR3 amino acids: CAWSVSGQGFGYTF. The CDR3 coding sequence is TGTGCCTGGAGTGTATCGGGACAGGGGTTTGGCTACACCTTC. The whole variable domain, filled in from reference TRBV30 and TRBJ1-2, reads SQTIHQWPATLVQPVGSPLSLECTVEGTSNPNLYWYRQAAGRGLQLLFYSVGIGQISSEVPQNLSASRPQDRQFILSSKKLLLSDSGFYLCAWSVSGQGFGYTFGSGTRLTVV.

The rearrangement uses TRBV30 and TRBJ2-2; 8 bases are shared with TRBD2. Germline values: CDR1 GTSNPN, CDR2 SVGIG (reference sequence). The CDR3 extends over 14 amino acids. V shed 4 bases and J 6 bases; nucleotides not matched to a gene: 7. The DNA of the CDR3 is TGTGCCTGGAATTTAGCGGGGAGGTCCGGGGAGCTGTTTTTT. Encoded protein: CAWNLAGRSGELFF.

This chain joins TRBV28 and TRBJ1-2; D remains unclear. This CDR3 region has 13 residues. Deletions cut 4 bases from V and 7 bases from J, with 13 bases between. Germline CDR1 and CDR2: MDHEN and SYDVKM. Here the CDR3 DNA reads TGTGCCAGCAGTTCTCCGGTAGCGGGTGGCTACACCTTC. Translated, it gives CASSSPVAGGYTF.

V and J are TRBV30 and TRBJ1-3; a weak D match, TRBD1 (5 bases). V dropped 4 bases and J dropped 1 base, with 14 bases sitting between them. The CDR3 totals 15 residues. CDR1 is GTSNPN, CDR2 SVGIG, per germline (reference sequence). CDR3: CAWIVQGGSGNTIYF. The CDR3 nucleotides read TGTGCCTGGATCGTTCAGGGAGGATCTGGAAACACCATATATTTT.

The rearrangement links TRBV5-4 to TRBJ1-1, with 8 bases fitting TRBD1. Unmatched junction bases numbered 10, after V lost 3 bases and J lost 6 bases. The CDR3 sequence is 15 residues long. CDR1 SGHNT and CDR2 YYREEE come from the germline V gene (reference sequence). CDR3 coding DNA: TGTGCCAGCAGCTCGCCCTCGACAGGGGTGGCTGAAGCTTTCTTT. It is translated as CASSSPSTGVAEAFF.

The chain recombines TRBV6-5 with TRBJ2-7; possible D gene TRBD1, 6 bases. There are 13 residues in the CDR3. V was clipped by 2 bases and J by 3 bases, with 8 bases between them. Germline V gene data show CDR1 as MNHEY and CDR2 as SVGAGI. CDR3: CASSYTGIYEQYF. DNA for the CDR3: TGTGCCAGCAGTTACACAGGGATCTACGAGCAGTACTTC.

The V call is TRBV3-1 (or the pseudogene TRBV3-2), the J call TRBJ1-6; D remains ambiguous. CDR3 length: 12 residues. Germline V gives CDR1 LGHDT, CDR2 YNNKEL (reference sequence). The V end lost 1 base, the J end lost 11 bases, and 6 bases lay between the germline ends. CDR3 in DNA: TGTGCCAGCAGCCAAGGGGCTCCACCCCTCCACTTT. This encodes CASSQGAPPLHF.

This chain uses TRBV7-2 with TRBJ1-2; TRBD1 agrees at 8 bases. There are 13 residues in the CDR3. Germline assignment: CDR1 SGHTA and CDR2 FQGNSA. V lost 5 bases, J lost 7 bases, and 6 bases stayed unmatched. CDR3 region: CASSVQGEGGYTF. The CDR3 coding sequence is TGTGCCAGCAGCGTACAGGGGGAGGGTGGCTACACCTTC.

The chain carries TRBV18 and TRBJ2-1, with no clear D. CDR1 KGHSH and CDR2 LQKENI come from the germline V gene. The V gene lost 3 bases and the J gene lost 5 bases, with 14 bases spanning the gap. The CDR3 consists of 15 residues. This CDR3 is CASSPVSGSDNEQFF. CDR3 sequence (DNA): TGTGCCAGCTCACCCGTCTCCGGGTCGGACAATGAGCAGTTCTTC.

For the CDR3, the DNA is TGTGCCAGTAGTACGAGGGTCATCTCAATGGCGGAAGAGACCCAGTACTTC. This sequence encodes CASSTRVISMAEETQYF. The rearrangement joins TRBV19 to TRBJ2-5; the D gene is possibly TRBD2 (5 bases). From germline, CDR1 is LNHDA and CDR2 SQIVND (reference sequence). Between the trimmed V and J ends, which lost 4 bases and 3 bases, there was a span of 21 bases. The CDR3 length is 17 residues.

The genes are TRBV28 and TRBJ1-4, with TRBD1 as a possible D gene (5 bases). Germline assignment: CDR1 MDHEN and CDR2 SYDVKM. Trimming took 6 bases from V and 5 from J, leaving 13 bases between them. The CDR3 extends over 14 amino acids. CDR3 in DNA: TGTGCCAGCAGAAAGGGCAGGGTAAATGAAAAACTGTTTTTT. Protein: CASRKGRVNEKLFF.

CDR3 residues: CASSQTSSTDTQYF. The CDR3 nucleotides are TGTGCCAGCAGCCAGACTAGTAGCACAGATACGCAGTATTTT. The chain has TRBV5-6 and TRBJ2-3, with D possibly matching TRBD2 (6 bases). Germline V lookup: CDR1 SGHDT, CDR2 YYEEEE. Trimming left V 4 bases short and J 0 bases short, with 9 bases between. There are 14 residues in the CDR3.

This rearrangement joins TRBV5-1 to TRBJ2-5; TRBD2 might be the D (5 bases). Germline loops: CDR1 SGHRS, CDR2 YFSETQ. Between the trimmed V and J ends, which lost 4 bases and 5 bases, there was a span of 15 bases. This CDR3 contains 14 residues. Here the CDR3 DNA reads TGCGCCAGCAGCGGCACTAGGACGGGGGAGACCCAGTACTTC. Translation: CASSGTRTGETQYF.

V is TRBV15 and J is TRBJ1-5, with D unresolved. The germline gives CDR1 LNHNV, CDR2 YYDKDF (reference sequence). The V end was cut by 8 bases, the J end by 2 bases, with 10 bases between. There are 13 residues in the CDR3. This CDR3 reads CATGRGGNQPQHF. The DNA of the CDR3 is TGTGCCACCGGCCGAGGAGGCAATCAGCCCCAGCATTTT.

CDR3 sequence reads: CASSLGAGNQETQYF. In DNA, the CDR3 is TGTGCCAGCAGCTTAGGAGCGGGGAACCAAGAGACCCAGTACTTC. The rearrangement links TRBV11-2 to TRBJ2-5; 7 nucleotides align to TRBD2. The CDR3 totals 15 residues. Per germline, CDR1 SGHAT and CDR2 FQNNGV. Trimming at V came to 1 base and at J to 0 bases, leaving 2 bases not matched to a gene.

CDR3 residues: CASKPGTNSYEQYF. The CDR3 region has the DNA TGTGCCAGCAAACCGGGGACAAACTCCTACGAGCAGTACTTC. The V gene is TRBV6-6, the J gene TRBJ2-7, with a weak D call TRBD1 (6 bases). The CDR3 is 14 amino acids. CDR1 MNHNY and CDR2 SVGAGI come from the germline V gene (reference sequence). Trimming pared 7 bases from V and 0 bases from J, leaving 13 bases between.

The chain combines TRBV6-5 with TRBJ1-1; 8 nucleotides align to TRBD1. V shed 10 bases and J 2 bases; nucleotides not matched to a gene: 12. Per germline, CDR1 MNHEY and CDR2 SVGAGI. The CDR3 extends over 15 amino acids. The CDR3 protein is CATRQGPNGNTEAFF. Written as DNA, the CDR3 is TGTGCCACCCGACAGGGGCCAAATGGAAACACTGAAGCTTTCTTT.

This clone showed up just a few times. Other DNA sequences in this sample translate to the same CDR3. The rearrangement uses TRBV18 and TRBJ1-6, with D possibly TRBD1 on 5 matching bases. Per the germline V gene, CDR1 is KGHSH and CDR2 is LQKENI. CDR3 length: 14 amino acids. V was clipped by 2 bases and J by 9 bases, with 11 bases between them. In DNA form, the CDR3 reads TGTGCCAGCTCACCAGGGCAGGGTAGTTCACCCCTCCACTTT. It yields the protein CASSPGQGSSPLHF.

This clone appeared a few times. The V call is TRBV6-5, the J call TRBJ1-5; 7 bases map to TRBD1. The germline CDR1 and CDR2 sequences are MNHEY and SVGAGI. V shed 5 bases and J 2 bases; nucleotides not matched to a gene: 6. This CDR3 is 15 amino acids long. CDR3 nucleotide sequence: TGTGCCAGCAGTACTTACAGGGGTGGCAATCAGCCCCAGCATTTT. As protein: CASSTYRGGNQPQHF.

This clone was seen only once. The V and J genes are TRBV5-1 and TRBJ2-7; 7 positions agree with TRBD1. In germline, CDR1 is SGHRS, CDR2 YFSETQ. J gave up 2 bases and V 5 bases, and 10 bases lay outside the gene matches. The CDR3 is 15 residues long. The CDR3 DNA sequence: TGCGCCAGCAGTAAGCCGGGACAGAGAACCTACGAGCAGTACTTC. This translates into CASSKPGQRTYEQYF.